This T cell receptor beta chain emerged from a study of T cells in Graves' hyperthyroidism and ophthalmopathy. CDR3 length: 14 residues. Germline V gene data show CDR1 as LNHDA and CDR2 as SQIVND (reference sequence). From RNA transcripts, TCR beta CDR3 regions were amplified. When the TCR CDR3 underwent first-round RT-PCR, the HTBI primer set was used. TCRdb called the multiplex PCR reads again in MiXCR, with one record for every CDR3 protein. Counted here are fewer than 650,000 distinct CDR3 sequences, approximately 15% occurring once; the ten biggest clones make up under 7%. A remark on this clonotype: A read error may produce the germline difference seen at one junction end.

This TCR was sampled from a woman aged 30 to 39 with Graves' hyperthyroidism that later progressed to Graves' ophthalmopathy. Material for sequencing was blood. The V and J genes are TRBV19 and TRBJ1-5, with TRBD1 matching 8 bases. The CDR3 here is CTSSGQGGNQPQHF. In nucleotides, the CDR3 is TGTACCAGTAGCGGACAGGGCGGCAATCAGCCCCAGCATTTT.